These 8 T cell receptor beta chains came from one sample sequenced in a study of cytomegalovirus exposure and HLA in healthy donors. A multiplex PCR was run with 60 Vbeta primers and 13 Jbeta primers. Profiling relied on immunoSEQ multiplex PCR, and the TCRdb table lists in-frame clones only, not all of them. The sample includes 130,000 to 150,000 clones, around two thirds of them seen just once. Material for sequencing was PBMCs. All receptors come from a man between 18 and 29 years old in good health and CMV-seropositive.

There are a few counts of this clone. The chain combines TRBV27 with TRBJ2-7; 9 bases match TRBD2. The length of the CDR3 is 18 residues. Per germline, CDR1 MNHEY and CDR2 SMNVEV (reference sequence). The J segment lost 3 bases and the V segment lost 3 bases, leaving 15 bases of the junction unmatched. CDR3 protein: CASSFASGRLVNIYEQYF. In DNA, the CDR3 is TGTGCCAGCAGTTTCGCGAGCGGGAGGCTTGTAAACATCTACGAGCAGTACTTC.

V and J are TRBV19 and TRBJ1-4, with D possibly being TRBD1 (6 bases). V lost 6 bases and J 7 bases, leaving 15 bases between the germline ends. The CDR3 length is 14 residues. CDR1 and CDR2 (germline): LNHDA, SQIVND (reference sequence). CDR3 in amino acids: CASSTSRGGEKLFF. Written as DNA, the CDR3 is TGTGCCAGTAGCACATCCAGGGGTGGTGAAAAACTGTTTTTT.

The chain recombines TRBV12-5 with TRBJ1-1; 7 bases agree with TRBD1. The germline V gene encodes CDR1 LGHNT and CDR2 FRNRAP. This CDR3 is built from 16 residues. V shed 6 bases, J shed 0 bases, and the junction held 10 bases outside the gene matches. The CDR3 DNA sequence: TGTGCTAGTGGCCAGAATGGGGGACAGCTGAACACTGAAGCTTTCTTT. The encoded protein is CASGQNGGQLNTEAFF.

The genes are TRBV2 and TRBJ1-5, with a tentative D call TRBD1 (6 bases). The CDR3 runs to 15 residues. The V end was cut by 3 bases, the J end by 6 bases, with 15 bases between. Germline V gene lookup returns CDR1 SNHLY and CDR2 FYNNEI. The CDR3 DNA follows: TGTGCCAGCAGTGAGTACGGGGGGGCGGCTCAGCCCCAGCATTTT. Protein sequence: CASSEYGGAAQPQHF.

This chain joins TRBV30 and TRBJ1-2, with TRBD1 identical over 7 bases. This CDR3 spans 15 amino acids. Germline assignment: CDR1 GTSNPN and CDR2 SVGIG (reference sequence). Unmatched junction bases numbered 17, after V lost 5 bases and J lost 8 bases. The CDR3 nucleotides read TGTGCCTGGCGGATTCTTGACAGGGAACGGGACGGCTACACCTTC. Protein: CAWRILDRERDGYTF.

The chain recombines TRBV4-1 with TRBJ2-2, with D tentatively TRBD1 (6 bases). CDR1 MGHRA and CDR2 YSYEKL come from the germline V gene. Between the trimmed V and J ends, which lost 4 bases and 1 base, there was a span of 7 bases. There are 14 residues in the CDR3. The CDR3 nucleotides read TGCGCCAGCAGCCGGACAGTGAACACCGGGGAGCTGTTTTTT. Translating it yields CASSRTVNTGELFF.

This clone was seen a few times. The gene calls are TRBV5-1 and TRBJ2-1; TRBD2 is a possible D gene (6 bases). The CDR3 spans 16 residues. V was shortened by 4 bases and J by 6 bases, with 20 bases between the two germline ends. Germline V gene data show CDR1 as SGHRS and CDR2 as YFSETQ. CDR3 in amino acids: CASSKPGAITPNEQFF. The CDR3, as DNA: TGCGCCAGCAGCAAGCCGGGAGCCATTACACCCAATGAGCAGTTCTTC. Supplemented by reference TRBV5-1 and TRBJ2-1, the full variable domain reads KAGVTQTPRYLIKTRGQQVTLSCSPISGHRSVSWYQQTPGQGLQFLFEYFSETQRNKGNFPGRFSGRQFSNSRSEMNVSTLELGDSALYLCASSKPGAITPNEQFFGPGTRLTVL.

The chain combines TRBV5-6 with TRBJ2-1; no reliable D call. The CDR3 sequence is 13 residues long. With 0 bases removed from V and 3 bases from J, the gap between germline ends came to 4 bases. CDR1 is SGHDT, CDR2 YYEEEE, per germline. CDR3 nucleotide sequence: TGTGCCAGCAGCTTGGACAGCTACAATGAGCAGTTCTTC. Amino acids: CASSLDSYNEQFF.